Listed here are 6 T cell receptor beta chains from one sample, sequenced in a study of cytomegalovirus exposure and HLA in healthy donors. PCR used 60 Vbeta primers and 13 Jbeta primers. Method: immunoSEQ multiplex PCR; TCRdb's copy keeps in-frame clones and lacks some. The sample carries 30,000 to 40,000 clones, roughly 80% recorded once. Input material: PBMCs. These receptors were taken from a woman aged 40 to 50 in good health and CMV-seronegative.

CDR3 protein: CASSYAGVGNEKLFF. Written as DNA, the CDR3 is TGTGCCAGCAGCTACGCCGGGGTGGGAAATGAAAAACTGTTTTTT. The chain links TRBV7-9 to TRBJ1-4, with no clear D. This CDR3 has 15 residues. V lost 4 bases and J lost 5, with 14 bases in between. Germline V gene sequence: CDR1 SEHNR, CDR2 FQNEAQ (reference sequence). Drawing the rest from reference TRBV7-9 and TRBJ1-4, the complete variable domain is DTGVSQNPRHKITKRGQNVTFRCDPISEHNRLYWYRQTLGQGPEFLTYFQNEAQLEKSRLLSDRFSAERPKGSFSTLEIQRTEQGDSAMYLCASSYAGVGNEKLFFGSGTQLSVL.

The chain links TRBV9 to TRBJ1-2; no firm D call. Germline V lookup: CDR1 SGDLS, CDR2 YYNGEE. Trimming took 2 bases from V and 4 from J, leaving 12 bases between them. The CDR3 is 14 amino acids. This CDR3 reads CASSVSGFGYGYTF. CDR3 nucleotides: TGTGCCAGCAGCGTTTCGGGGTTTGGCTATGGCTACACCTTC.

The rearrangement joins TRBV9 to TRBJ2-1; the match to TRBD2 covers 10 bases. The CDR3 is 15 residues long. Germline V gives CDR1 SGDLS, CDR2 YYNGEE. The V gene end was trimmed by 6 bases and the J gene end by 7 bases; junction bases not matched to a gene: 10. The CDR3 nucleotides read TGTGCCAGCACCCCCGGACTAGCGGCTGAAAATGAGCAGTTCTTC. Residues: CASTPGLAAENEQFF.

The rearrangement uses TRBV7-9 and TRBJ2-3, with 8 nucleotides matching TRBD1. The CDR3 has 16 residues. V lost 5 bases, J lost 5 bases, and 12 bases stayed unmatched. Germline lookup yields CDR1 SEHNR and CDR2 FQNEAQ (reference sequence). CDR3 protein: CASSPKTGEERDTQYF. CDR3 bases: TGTGCCAGCAGCCCTAAGACAGGGGAGGAGAGAGATACGCAGTATTTT.

This CDR3 reads CASSPGSGVDLWQFF. In DNA, the CDR3 is TGTGCCAGCAGCCCCGGCTCGGGTGTTGATCTGTGGCAGTTCTTC. V is TRBV7-2 and J is TRBJ2-1; D not certain. The CDR3 has 15 residues. Germline CDR1 SGHTA, CDR2 FQGNSA. With 5 bases removed from V and 12 bases from J, the gap between germline ends came to 23 bases.

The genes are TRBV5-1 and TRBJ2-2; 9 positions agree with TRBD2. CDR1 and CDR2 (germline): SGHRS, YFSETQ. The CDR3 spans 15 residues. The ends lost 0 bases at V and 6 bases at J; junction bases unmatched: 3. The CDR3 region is CASSLEAGGAGELFF. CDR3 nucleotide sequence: TGCGCCAGCAGCTTGGAAGCGGGGGGAGCCGGGGAGCTGTTTTTT.